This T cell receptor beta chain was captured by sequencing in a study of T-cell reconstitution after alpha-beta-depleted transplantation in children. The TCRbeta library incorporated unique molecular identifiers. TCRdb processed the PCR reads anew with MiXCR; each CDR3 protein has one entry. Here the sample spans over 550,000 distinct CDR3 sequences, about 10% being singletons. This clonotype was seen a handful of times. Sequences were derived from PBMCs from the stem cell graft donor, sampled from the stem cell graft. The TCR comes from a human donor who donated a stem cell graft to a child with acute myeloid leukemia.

The CDR3 coding sequence is TGTGCCAATTCCGGACTGGGGGGCAATGAGCAGTTCTTC. Amino acids: CANSGLGGNEQFF. V and J are TRBV2 and TRBJ2-1, with D possibly matching TRBD2 (6 bases). The V and J ends lost 10 bases and 6 bases respectively, with 16 bases between them. The length of the CDR3 is 13 residues. Germline assignment: CDR1 SNHLY and CDR2 FYNNEI.